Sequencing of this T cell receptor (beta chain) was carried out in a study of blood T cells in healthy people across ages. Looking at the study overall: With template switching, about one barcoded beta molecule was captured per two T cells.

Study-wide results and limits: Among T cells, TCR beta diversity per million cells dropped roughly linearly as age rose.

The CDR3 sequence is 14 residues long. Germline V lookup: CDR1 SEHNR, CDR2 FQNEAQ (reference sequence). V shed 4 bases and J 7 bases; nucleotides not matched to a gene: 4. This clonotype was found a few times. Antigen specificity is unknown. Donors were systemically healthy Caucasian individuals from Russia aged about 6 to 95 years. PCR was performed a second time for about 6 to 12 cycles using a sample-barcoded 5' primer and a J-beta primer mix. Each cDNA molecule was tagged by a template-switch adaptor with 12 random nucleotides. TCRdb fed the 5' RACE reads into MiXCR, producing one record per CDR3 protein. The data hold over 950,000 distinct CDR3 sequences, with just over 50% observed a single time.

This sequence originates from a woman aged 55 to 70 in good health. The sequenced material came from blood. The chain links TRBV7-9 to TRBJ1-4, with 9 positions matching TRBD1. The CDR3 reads CASSSGQGSEKLFF. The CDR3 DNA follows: TGTGCCAGCAGCTCGGGACAGGGTAGTGAAAAACTGTTTTTT.